Sequencing of this T cell receptor beta chain was carried out in a study of blood T cell repertoires in COVID-19. Sequenced by immunoSEQ multiplex PCR; TCRdb stores in-frame clones only, minus some. Of about 310,000 clones in the sample, approximately 90% were seen once. The CDR3 totals 13 residues. Trimming left V 2 bases short and J 7 bases short, with 6 bases between. The germline gives CDR1 SGHNT, CDR2 YENEEA. Material: PBMCs or T cells enriched from blood (not recorded which). This rearrangement joins TRBV11-3 to TRBJ1-6, with D hard to call. The receptor comes from a woman between 40 and 55 years old who had recovered from COVID-19. The CDR3 DNA is TGTGCCAGCAGCTTATCACGGAATTCACCCCTCCACTTT. Amino acid sequence: CASSLSRNSPLHF.